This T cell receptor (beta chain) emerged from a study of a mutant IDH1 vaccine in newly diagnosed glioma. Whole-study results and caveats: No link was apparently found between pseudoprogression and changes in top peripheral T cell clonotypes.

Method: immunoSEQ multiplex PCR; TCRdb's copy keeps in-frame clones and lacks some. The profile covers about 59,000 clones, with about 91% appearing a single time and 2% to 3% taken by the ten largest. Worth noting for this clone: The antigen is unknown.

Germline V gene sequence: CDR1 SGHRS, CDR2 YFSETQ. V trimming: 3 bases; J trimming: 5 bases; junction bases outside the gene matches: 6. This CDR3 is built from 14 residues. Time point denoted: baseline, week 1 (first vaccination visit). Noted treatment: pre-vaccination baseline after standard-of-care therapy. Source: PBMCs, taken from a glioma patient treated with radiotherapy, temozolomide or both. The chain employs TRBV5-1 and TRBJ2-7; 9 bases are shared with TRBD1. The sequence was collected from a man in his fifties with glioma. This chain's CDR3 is CASSYPTGGHEQYF. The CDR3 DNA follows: TGCGCCAGCAGCTACCCTACAGGGGGCCACGAGCAGTACTTC.